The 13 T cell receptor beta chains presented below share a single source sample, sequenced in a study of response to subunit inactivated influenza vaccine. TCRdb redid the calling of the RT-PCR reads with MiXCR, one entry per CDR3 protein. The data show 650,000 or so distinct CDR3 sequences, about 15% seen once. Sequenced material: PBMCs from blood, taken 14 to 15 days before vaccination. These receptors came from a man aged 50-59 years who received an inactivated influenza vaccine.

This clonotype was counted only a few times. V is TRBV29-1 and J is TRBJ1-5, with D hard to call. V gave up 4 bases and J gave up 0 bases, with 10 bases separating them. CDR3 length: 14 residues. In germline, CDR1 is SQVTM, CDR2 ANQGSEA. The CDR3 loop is CSVAQDYSNQPQHF. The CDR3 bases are TGCAGCGTTGCGCAGGATTATAGCAATCAGCCCCAGCATTTT.

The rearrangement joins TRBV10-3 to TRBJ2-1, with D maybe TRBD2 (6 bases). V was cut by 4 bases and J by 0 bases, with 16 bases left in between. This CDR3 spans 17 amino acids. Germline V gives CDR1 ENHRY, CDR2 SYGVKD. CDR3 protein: CAISGSASASSYNEQFF. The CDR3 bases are TGTGCCATCAGTGGATCGGCTAGCGCGAGCTCCTACAATGAGCAGTTCTTC.

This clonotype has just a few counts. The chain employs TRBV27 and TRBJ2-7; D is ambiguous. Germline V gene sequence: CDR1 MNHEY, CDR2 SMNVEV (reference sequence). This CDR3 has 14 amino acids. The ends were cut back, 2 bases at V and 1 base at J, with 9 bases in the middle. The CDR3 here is CASSLHGKSYEQYF. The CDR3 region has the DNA TGTGCCAGCAGTTTACACGGTAAATCCTACGAGCAGTACTTC.

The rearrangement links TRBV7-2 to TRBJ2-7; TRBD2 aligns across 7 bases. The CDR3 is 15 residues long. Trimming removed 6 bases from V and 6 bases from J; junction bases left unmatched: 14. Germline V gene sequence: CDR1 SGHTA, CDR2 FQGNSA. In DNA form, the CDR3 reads TGTGCCAGCAGTCCCACGGCGGGAGTCGCGGTCGAGCAGTACTTC. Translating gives CASSPTAGVAVEQYF.

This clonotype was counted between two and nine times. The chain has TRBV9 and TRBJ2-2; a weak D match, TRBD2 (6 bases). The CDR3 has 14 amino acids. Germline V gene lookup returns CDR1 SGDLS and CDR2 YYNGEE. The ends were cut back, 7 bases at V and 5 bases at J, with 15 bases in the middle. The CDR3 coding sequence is TGTGCCAGCCCCGACGGGGGTAGGACCGGGGAGCTGTTTTTT. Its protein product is CASPDGGRTGELFF. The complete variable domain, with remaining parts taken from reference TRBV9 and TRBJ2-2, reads DSGVTQTPKHLITATGQRVTLRCSPRSGDLSVYWYQQSLDQGLQFLIQYYNGEERAKGNILERFSAQQFPDLHSELNLSSLELGDSALYFCASPDGGRTGELFFGEGSRLTVL.

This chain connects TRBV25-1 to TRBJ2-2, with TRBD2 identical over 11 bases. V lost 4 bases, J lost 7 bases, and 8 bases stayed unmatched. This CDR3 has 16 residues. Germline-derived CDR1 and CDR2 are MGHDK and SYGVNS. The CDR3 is CASSGFSGRADGELFF. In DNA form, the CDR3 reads TGTGCCAGCAGTGGATTTAGCGGGAGGGCCGACGGGGAGCTGTTTTTT.

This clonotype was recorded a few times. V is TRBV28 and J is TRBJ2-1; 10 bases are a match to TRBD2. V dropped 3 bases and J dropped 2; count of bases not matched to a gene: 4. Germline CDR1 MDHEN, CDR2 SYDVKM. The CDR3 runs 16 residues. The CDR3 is CASSLLAGATYNEQFF. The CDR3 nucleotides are TGTGCCAGCAGTTTGCTAGCGGGAGCTACCTACAATGAGCAGTTCTTC.

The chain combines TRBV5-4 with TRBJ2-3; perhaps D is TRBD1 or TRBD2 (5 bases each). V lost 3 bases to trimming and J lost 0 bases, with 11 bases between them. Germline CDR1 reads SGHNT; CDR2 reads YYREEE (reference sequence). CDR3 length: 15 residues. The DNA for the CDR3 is TGTGCCAGCAGCTGGGGGTTAACTAGCACAGATACGCAGTATTTT. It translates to CASSWGLTSTDTQYF.

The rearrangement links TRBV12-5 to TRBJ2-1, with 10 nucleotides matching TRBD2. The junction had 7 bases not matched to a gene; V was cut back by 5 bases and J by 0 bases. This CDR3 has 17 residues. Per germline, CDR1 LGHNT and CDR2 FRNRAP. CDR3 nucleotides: TGTGCTAGTGGTGGACTAGCGGAACTGCGCTCCTACAATGAGCAGTTCTTC. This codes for CASGGLAELRSYNEQFF.

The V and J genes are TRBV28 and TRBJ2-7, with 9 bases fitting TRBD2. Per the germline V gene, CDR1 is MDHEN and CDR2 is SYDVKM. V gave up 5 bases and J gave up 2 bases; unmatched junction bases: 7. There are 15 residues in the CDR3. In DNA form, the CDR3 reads TGTGCCAGCAGTACGCCGGGACTAGCAGCCTACGAGCAGTACTTC. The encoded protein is CASSTPGLAAYEQYF.

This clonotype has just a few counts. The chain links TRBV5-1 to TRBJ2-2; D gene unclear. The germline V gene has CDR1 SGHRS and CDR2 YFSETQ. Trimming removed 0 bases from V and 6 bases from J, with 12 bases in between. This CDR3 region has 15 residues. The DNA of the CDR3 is TGCGCCAGCAGCTTGGCGGTTCAAGGATCCGGGGAGCTGTTTTTT. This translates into CASSLAVQGSGELFF.

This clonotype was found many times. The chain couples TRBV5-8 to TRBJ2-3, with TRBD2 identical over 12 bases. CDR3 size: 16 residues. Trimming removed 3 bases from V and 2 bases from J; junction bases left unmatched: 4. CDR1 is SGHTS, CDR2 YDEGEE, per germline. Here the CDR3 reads CASSSGLAGSTDTQYF. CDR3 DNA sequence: TGTGCCAGCAGCTCCGGACTAGCGGGGTCCACAGATACGCAGTATTTT.

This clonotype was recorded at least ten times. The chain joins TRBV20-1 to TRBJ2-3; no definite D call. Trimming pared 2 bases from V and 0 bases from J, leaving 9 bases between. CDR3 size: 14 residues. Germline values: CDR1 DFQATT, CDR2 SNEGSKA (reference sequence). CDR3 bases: TGCAGTGCTAGACGGGCGGCTAGCACAGATACGCAGTATTTT. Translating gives CSARRAASTDTQYF.